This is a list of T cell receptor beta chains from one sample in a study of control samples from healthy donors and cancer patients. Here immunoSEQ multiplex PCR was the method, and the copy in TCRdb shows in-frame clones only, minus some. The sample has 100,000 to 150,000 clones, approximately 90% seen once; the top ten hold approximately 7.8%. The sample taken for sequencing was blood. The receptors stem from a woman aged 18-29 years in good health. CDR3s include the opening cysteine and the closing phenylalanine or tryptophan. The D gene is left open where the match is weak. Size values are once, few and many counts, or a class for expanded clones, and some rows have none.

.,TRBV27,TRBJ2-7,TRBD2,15,TGTGCCAGCAGTTTAGGGATAGCGGGAGCTGGCGAGCAGTACTTC,CASSLGIAGAGEQYF
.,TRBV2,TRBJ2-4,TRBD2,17,TGTGCCAGCAGTGCCTTCGGGGCGGGAGGGAGCAAAAACATTCAGTACTTC,CASSAFGAGGSKNIQYF
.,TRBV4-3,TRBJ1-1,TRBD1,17,TGCGCCAGCAGCCAAGAAACATTAGGCAGGGGGCACACTGAAGCTTTCTTT,CASSQETLGRGHTEAFF
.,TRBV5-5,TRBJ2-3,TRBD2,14,TGTGCCAGCAGCTTGGCGGGAGGGGGGGATACGCAGTATTTT,CASSLAGGGDTQYF
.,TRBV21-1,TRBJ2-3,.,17,TGTGCCAGCAGCAAAGCGCTTTTTAGCAAACGCACAGATACGCAGTATTTT,CASSKALFSKRTDTQYF
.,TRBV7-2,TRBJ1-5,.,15,TGTGCCAGCAGCTTAGGCCCGACAGATGCTCAGCCCCAGCATTTT,CASSLGPTDAQPQHF
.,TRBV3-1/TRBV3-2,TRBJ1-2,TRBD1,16,TGTGCCAGCAGCCAAGATTCCCGCGACAGGGGGCTGGGCTACACCTTC,CASSQDSRDRGLGYTF
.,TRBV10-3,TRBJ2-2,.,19,TGTGCCATCAGTGCAGGGTCCGGAACAGCAGTTGCGAACACCGGGGAGCTGTTTTTT,CAISAGSGTAVANTGELFF
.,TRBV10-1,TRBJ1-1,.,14,TGCGCCAGCAGTCCCCCCACCTACATGGCTGAAGCTTTCTTT,CASSPPTYMAEAFF
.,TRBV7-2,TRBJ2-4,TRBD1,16,TGTGCCAGCAGCACCGGGACAGGGGGCGCCCAAAACATTCAGTACTTC,CASSTGTGGAQNIQYF
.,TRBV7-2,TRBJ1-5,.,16,TGTGCCAGCAGCTTAAGGGGGTGGGATAGCAATCAGCCCCAGCATTTT,CASSLRGWDSNQPQHF
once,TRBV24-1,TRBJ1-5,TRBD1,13,TGTGCCACCGCAGGGACAGTTAATCAGCCCCAGCATTTT,CATAGTVNQPQHF
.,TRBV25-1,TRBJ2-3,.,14,TGTGCCAGCAGTGAATCCAGGGCCGCAGATACGCAGTATTTT,CASSESRAADTQYF
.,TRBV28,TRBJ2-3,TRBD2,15,TGTGCCAGCAGTTTAGGCGGGGGGGGCACAGATACGCAGTATTTT,CASSLGGGGTDTQYF
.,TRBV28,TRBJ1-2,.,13,TGTGCCAGCACTACCGGGCATTCCTATGGCTACACCTTC,CASTTGHSYGYTF
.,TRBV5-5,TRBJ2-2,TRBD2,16,TGTGCCAGCAGCTTATCGGAGCGGGGGTCAACCGGGGAGCTGTTTTTT,CASSLSERGSTGELFF
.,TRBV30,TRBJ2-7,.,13,TGTGCCTGGAGTGGGGGGTCCGCCTACGAGCAGTACTTC,CAWSGGSAYEQYF
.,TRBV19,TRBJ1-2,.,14,TGTGCCAGTAGTATCCCCGACAGTCCGTATGGCTACACCTTC,CASSIPDSPYGYTF
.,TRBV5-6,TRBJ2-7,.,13,TGTGCCAGCAGCTTGGCCGGAGCCTTCGAGCAGTACTTC,CASSLAGAFEQYF
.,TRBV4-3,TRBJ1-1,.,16,TGCGCCAGCAGCCCCCCGGCAGGAGGCGTGAACACTGAAGCTTTCTTT,CASSPPAGGVNTEAFF
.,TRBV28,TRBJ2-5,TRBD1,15,TGTGCCAGCAGTTTATTCCCCGAGGGACAGGAGACCCAGTACTTC,CASSLFPEGQETQYF
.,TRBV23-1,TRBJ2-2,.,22,TGCGCCAGCAGTCGGCAGGGAGGAAGAAGCGGGTTGAACCCCCACGAACACCGGGGAGCTGTTTTT,CASSRQGGRSGLNPHEHRGAVF
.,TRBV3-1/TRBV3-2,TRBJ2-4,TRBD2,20,TGTGCCAGCAGCCAGATTCCCTCCGGGACTAGCCTATTGGGAAGGGGCATTCAGTACTTC,CASSQIPSGTSLLGRGIQYF
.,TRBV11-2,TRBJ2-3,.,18,TGTGCCAGCAGCTTAAGGCACTCACAGGGACGGAGCACAGATACGCAGTATTTT,CASSLRHSQGRSTDTQYF
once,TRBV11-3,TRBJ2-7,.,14,TGTGCCAGCAGCAACTCTCTAGAATCTAACGAGCAGTACTTC,CASSNSLESNEQYF
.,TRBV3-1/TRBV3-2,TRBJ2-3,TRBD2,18,TGTGCCAGCAGCCCCGGACTAGCGGGAGGCCCATGGGCAGATACGCAGTATTTT,CASSPGLAGGPWADTQYF
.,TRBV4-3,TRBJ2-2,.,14,TGCGCCAGCAGCCAAGATCGGTCCCCCGGGGAGCTGTTTTTT,CASSQDRSPGELFF
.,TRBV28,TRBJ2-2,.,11,TGTGCCAGCAGTACGTCCGGGGAGCTGTTTTTT,CASSTSGELFF
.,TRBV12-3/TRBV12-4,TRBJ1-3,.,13,TGTGCCAGCAGCCGCAGCAGGGGAAACACCATATATTTT,CASSRSRGNTIYF
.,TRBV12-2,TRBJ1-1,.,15,TGTGCAAGTCGCTTCTTACACAGATCTACTTTTCAAGCTTTCTTT,CASRFLHRSTFQAFF
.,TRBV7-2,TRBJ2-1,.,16,TGTGCCAGCAGCTTCCGGAAGCAGGCTAACTACAATGAGCAGTTCTTC,CASSFRKQANYNEQFF
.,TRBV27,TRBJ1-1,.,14,TGTGCCAGCAGCAGAAGGGGGGAGAACACTGAAGCTTTCTTT,CASSRRGENTEAFF
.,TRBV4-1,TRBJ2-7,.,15,TGCGCCAGCAGCCAAGGAGATCCTCTCTCCTACGAGCAGTACTTC,CASSQGDPLSYEQYF
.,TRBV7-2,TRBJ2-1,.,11,TGTGCCAGCAGAGCCTCGAATGAGCAGTTCTTC,CASRASNEQFF
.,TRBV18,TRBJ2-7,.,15,TGTGCCAGCTCACCGACTAGGAGTGGCCGTCGGGAGCAGTACTTC,CASSPTRSGRREQYF
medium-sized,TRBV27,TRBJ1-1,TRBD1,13,TGTGCCAGCAGTTGGACAGGGGACACTGAAGCTTTCTTT,CASSWTGDTEAFF
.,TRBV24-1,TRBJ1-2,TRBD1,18,TGTGCCACCAGTGATTCCCCGGGACAGGGGACCATTAACTATGGCTACACCTTC,CATSDSPGQGTINYGYTF
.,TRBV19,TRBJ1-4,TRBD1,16,TGTGCCAGTAGTCCCCGGGACAGGGGTCCGGATGAAAAACTGTTTTTT,CASSPRDRGPDEKLFF
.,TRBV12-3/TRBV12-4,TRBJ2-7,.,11,TGTGCCAGCAGTTCAGGGTACGAGCAGTACTTC,CASSSGYEQYF
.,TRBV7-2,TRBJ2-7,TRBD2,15,TGTGCCAGCAGCTTAGTAGGCGGGAGGGGTTACGAGCAGTACTTC,CASSLVGGRGYEQYF
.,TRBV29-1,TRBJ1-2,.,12,TGCAGCGTTAAGGGGGGGAAAGGTGGCTACACCTTC,CSVKGGKGGYTF
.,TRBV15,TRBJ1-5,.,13,TGTGCCACCAGCACTGGGGGGCTTCAGCCCCAGCATTTT,CATSTGGLQPQHF
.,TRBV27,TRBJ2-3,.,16,TGTGCCAGCAGTCCCATAGCGGTTAGTAGCACAGATACGCAGTATTTT,CASSPIAVSSTDTQYF
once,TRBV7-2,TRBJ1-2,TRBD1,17,TGTGCCAGCAGCTTAGTCCCCCCACAGGGGCGTAACTATGGCTACACCTTC,CASSLVPPQGRNYGYTF
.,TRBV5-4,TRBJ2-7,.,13,TGTGCCAGCAGCACCAGGGCCTTGGACGAGCAGTACTTC,CASSTRALDEQYF
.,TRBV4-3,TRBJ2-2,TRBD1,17,TGCGCCAGCAGCCAAGCGGGACAGGGGTATTCCACCGGGGAGCTGTTTTTT,CASSQAGQGYSTGELFF